The 18 T cell receptor beta chains presented below share a single source sample, sequenced in a study of blood T cell repertoires in COVID-19. Sequencing used immunoSEQ multiplex PCR; TCRdb keeps in-frame clones, though not all of them. The sample has about 250,000 clones, approximately 89% seen once. Sequenced material: peripheral blood. Receptor source: a woman under 40 with COVID-19, enrolled during active disease.

The CDR3 spells CASSPQLAGGNMDSYNEQFF. CDR3 DNA sequence: TGCGCCAGCAGCCCCCAACTGGCGGGGGGGAACATGGACTCCTACAATGAGCAGTTCTTC. The gene calls are TRBV5-1 and TRBJ2-1; 9 bases match TRBD2. CDR1 and CDR2 from the germline V gene are SGHRS and YFSETQ. The CDR3 runs 20 residues. V trimming: 4 bases; J trimming: 0 bases; junction bases outside the gene matches: 17.

This chain connects TRBV4-3 to TRBJ1-2; D unresolved. CDR1 and CDR2 from the germline V gene are LGHNA and YSLEER. Trimming stripped 0 bases from V and 5 bases from J, with 7 bases between. The CDR3 sequence is 13 residues long. This CDR3 reads CASSQDRRYGYTF. The CDR3 DNA follows: TGCGCCAGCAGCCAAGACAGAAGATATGGCTACACCTTC.

Only one count was recorded for this clone. V gene TRBV7-8 combines with J gene TRBJ2-1; 8 bases agree with TRBD2. V shed 5 bases and J 6 bases; nucleotides not matched to a gene: 6. The CDR3 loop spans 14 amino acids. Germline-derived CDR1 and CDR2 are SGHVS and FQNEAQ. The CDR3 region has the DNA TGTGCCAGCAGCCTCGGACTAGCTATCAATGAGCAGTTCTTC. Translated, it gives CASSLGLAINEQFF.

The chain is built from TRBV19 and TRBJ1-1; no definite D call. The CDR3 covers 15 residues. The V and J ends lost 6 bases and 6 bases respectively, with 20 bases between them. Germline assignment: CDR1 LNHDA and CDR2 SQIVND (reference sequence). CDR3 sequence (DNA): TGTGCCAGTAGGTCTGGTTACTCCTCCCCGCCTGAAGCTTTCTTT. Translating gives CASRSGYSSPPEAFF. Complete variable domain (other parts from reference TRBV19 and TRBJ1-1): DGGITQSPKYLFRKEGQNVTLSCEQNLNHDAMYWYRQDPGQGLRLIYYSQIVNDFQKGDIAEGYSVSREKKESFPLTVTSAQKNPTAFYLCASRSGYSSPPEAFFGQGTRLTVV.

This chain's CDR3 is CASSLAGGLVETQYF. As DNA, the CDR3 is TGCGCCAGCAGCCTGGCCGGGGGACTTGTAGAGACCCAGTACTTC. The V gene is TRBV5-1, the J gene TRBJ2-5, with a weak D call TRBD2 (6 bases). V gave up 4 bases and J gave up 4 bases, with 17 bases separating them. There are 15 residues in the CDR3. In germline, CDR1 is SGHRS, CDR2 YFSETQ.

The chain's CDR3 is CASRLQGATQPQHF. The CDR3 bases are TGTGCCAGCAGGCTACAGGGGGCAACTCAGCCCCAGCATTTT. The V gene is TRBV27, the J gene TRBJ1-5, with 9 nucleotides matching TRBD1. Germline CDR1 and CDR2: MNHEY and SMNVEV (reference sequence). Germline trimming cut 6 bases from V and 6 bases from J; bases unmatched to any gene: 6. The CDR3 runs 14 residues.

This chain uses TRBV4-3 with TRBJ2-5; a weak D match, TRBD1 (5 bases). Germline-derived CDR1 and CDR2 are LGHNA and YSLEER. V dropped 0 bases and J dropped 1 base, with 12 bases sitting between them. CDR3 size: 16 residues. The CDR3 DNA is TGCGCCAGCAGCCAAGATAAACAGGTCCTCCAAGAGACCCAGTACTTC. Residues: CASSQDKQVLQETQYF.

The chain links TRBV7-9 to TRBJ2-7; 7 bases match TRBD2. J gave up 5 bases and V 7 bases, and 8 bases lay outside the gene matches. This CDR3 spans 13 amino acids. The germline V gene encodes CDR1 SEHNR and CDR2 FQNEAQ (reference sequence). The CDR3 region is CASTLGRGNEQYF. For the CDR3, the DNA is TGTGCCAGCACCCTCGGGCGGGGGAACGAGCAGTACTTC.

The chain employs TRBV25-1 and TRBJ2-7; TRBD1 agrees at 8 bases. Germline CDR1 and CDR2: MGHDK and SYGVNS. J gave up 3 bases and V 3 bases, and 7 bases lay outside the gene matches. CDR3 size: 15 residues. CDR3 bases: TGTGCCAGCAGTGAGGGGGGACAGGCCCACTACGAGCAGTACTTC. This sequence encodes CASSEGGQAHYEQYF.

The chain joins TRBV27 to TRBJ1-1; D perhaps matches TRBD1 (5 bases). The V gene lost 6 bases and the J gene lost 1 base, with 27 bases spanning the gap. Per germline, CDR1 MNHEY and CDR2 SMNVEV (reference sequence). The CDR3 has 19 amino acids. In nucleotides, the CDR3 is TGTGCCAGCAGGACGGGGGAAAGGGACCGAATAGGCAAGAACACTGAAGCTTTCTTT. This gives the protein CASRTGERDRIGKNTEAFF.

The V and J genes are TRBV10-1 and TRBJ2-7, with D tentatively TRBD2 (5 bases). Germline loops: CDR1 WNHNN, CDR2 SYGVQD (reference sequence). The V and J ends lost 3 bases and 3 bases respectively, with 15 bases between them. The CDR3 covers 15 residues. CDR3 nucleotide sequence: TGCGCCAGCAGTGATTTTTCCGGGGTTAACTACGAGCAGTACTTC. This codes for CASSDFSGVNYEQYF.

The rearrangement links TRBV5-1 to TRBJ2-7, with D possibly being TRBD1 (7 bases). V dropped 0 bases and J dropped 3 bases, with 13 bases sitting between them. CDR1 is SGHRS, CDR2 YFSETQ, per germline. CDR3 length equals 15 residues. The DNA for the CDR3 is TGCGCCAGCAGCTTGGAGGAGGGGGCTTACTACGAGCAGTACTTC. Translating gives CASSLEEGAYYEQYF.

J is TRBJ2-1 and V is TRBV7-9, with D hard to call. Trimming removed 5 bases from V and 5 bases from J, with 19 bases in between. CDR1 and CDR2 from the germline V gene are SEHNR and FQNEAQ (reference sequence). The CDR3 runs 16 residues. The DNA for the CDR3 is TGTGCCAGCAGCCCATCTTGGCTCCTCTTTAACAATGAGCAGTTCTTC. This encodes CASSPSWLLFNNEQFF.

The rearrangement uses TRBV28 and TRBJ2-7, with a possible D match to TRBD1 (5 bases). The ends were cut back, 2 bases at V and 0 bases at J, with 11 bases in the middle. This CDR3 contains 15 residues. The germline gives CDR1 MDHEN, CDR2 SYDVKM. CDR3 protein: CASSLSQGVSYEQYF. The CDR3 DNA sequence: TGTGCCAGCAGTTTAAGTCAGGGTGTCTCCTACGAGCAGTACTTC.

This CDR3 reads CASSQGFGELFF. The DNA of the CDR3 is TGTGCCAGCAGTCAGGGTTTCGGGGAGCTGTTTTTT. V is TRBV27 and J is TRBJ2-2; a weak D match, TRBD1 (5 bases). Germline-derived CDR1 and CDR2 are MNHEY and SMNVEV (reference sequence). The V end lost 5 bases, the J end lost 7 bases, and 8 bases lay between the germline ends. The CDR3 runs to 12 residues.

This chain uses TRBV27 with TRBJ2-4; maybe TRBD2 (6 bases). Germline CDR1 and CDR2: MNHEY and SMNVEV (reference sequence). The CDR3 is made up of 15 amino acids. Trimming shortened V by 4 bases and J by 6 bases, and 16 bases separated the two germline ends. In nucleotides, the CDR3 is TGTGCCAGCAGTTCTGCGTGGGGAGCGGGAAACATTCAGTACTTC. This translates into CASSSAWGAGNIQYF.

The chain links TRBV4-3 to TRBJ1-2; a weak D match, TRBD1 (6 bases). The CDR3 has 16 amino acids. V was pared by 0 bases and J by 1 base, with 12 bases between. Germline V lookup: CDR1 LGHNA, CDR2 YSLEER. DNA for the CDR3: TGCGCCAGCAGCCAAGATTTCCCGGGACATAACTATGGCTACACCTTC. Translation gives CASSQDFPGHNYGYTF.

This clone has a single count. CDR3: CASIRQGVRAYNEQFF. The CDR3 DNA follows: TGTGCCAGCATCAGACAGGGGGTACGTGCCTACAATGAGCAGTTCTTC. V and J are TRBV2 and TRBJ2-1; 9 bases line up with TRBD1. CDR3 length equals 16 residues. Losses at the gene ends were 7 bases for V and 2 bases for J; bases not matched to a gene: 9. From germline, CDR1 is SNHLY and CDR2 FYNNEI. The whole variable domain, filled in from reference TRBV2 and TRBJ2-1, reads EPEVTQTPSHQVTQMGQEVILRCVPISNHLYFYWYRQILGQKVEFLVSFYNNEISEKSEIFDDQFSVERPDGSNFTLKIRSTKLEDSAMYFCASIRQGVRAYNEQFFGPGTRLTVL.